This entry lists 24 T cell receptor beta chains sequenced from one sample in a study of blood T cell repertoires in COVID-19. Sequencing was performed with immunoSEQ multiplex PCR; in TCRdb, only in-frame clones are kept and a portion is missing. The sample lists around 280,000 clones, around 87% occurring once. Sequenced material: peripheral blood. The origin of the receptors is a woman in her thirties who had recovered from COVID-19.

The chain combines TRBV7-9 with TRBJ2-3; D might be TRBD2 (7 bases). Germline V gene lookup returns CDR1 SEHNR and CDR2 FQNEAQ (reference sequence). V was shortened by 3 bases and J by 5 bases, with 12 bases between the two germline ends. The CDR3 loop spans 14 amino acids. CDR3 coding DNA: TGTGCCAGCAGCTTGGGGGGGGGCCTAGATACGCAGTATTTT. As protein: CASSLGGGLDTQYF.

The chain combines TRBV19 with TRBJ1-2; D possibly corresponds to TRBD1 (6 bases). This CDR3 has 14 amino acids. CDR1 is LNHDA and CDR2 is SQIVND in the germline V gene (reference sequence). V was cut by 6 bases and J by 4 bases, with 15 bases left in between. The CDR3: CASSWGQGFYGYTF. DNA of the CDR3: TGTGCCAGTAGCTGGGGGCAGGGCTTCTATGGCTACACCTTC. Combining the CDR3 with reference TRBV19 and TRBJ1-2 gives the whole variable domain DGGITQSPKYLFRKEGQNVTLSCEQNLNHDAMYWYRQDPGQGLRLIYYSQIVNDFQKGDIAEGYSVSREKKESFPLTVTSAQKNPTAFYLCASSWGQGFYGYTFGSGTRLTVV.

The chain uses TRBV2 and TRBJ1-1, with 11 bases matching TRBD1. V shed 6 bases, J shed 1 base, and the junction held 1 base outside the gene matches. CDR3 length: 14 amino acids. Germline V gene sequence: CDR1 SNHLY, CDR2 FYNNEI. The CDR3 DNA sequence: TGTGCCAGCAGGGGGACAGGGGGGAACACTGAAGCTTTCTTT. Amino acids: CASRGTGGNTEAFF.

The CDR3 DNA reads as TGTGCCACCAGCAGAGAGGGGACTGTGCAAGAGACCCAGTACTTC. Translation gives CATSREGTVQETQYF. This chain joins TRBV15 and TRBJ2-5; D may be TRBD2 (6 bases). The CDR3 length is 15 residues. Trimming pared 0 bases from V and 2 bases from J, leaving 10 bases between. From germline, CDR1 is LNHNV and CDR2 YYDKDF (reference sequence).

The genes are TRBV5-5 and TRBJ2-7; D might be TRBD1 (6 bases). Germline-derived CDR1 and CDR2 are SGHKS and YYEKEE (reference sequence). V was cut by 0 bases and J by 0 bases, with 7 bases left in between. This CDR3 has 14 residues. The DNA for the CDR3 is TGTGCCAGCAGCTTGGAGACAGGCTCCTACGAGCAGTACTTC. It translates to CASSLETGSYEQYF.

CDR3 loop: CASRNGQGASEQYF. CDR3 nucleotides: TGTGCCAGTAGGAACGGACAGGGAGCTTCCGAGCAGTACTTC. The rearrangement links TRBV19 to TRBJ2-7; 8 positions agree with TRBD1. CDR3 length: 14 amino acids. The junction had 10 bases not matched to a gene; V was cut back by 6 bases and J by 6 bases. The germline V gene encodes CDR1 LNHDA and CDR2 SQIVND (reference sequence).

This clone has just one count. The CDR3 here is CASSFLDRDEKLFF. The CDR3 coding sequence is TGTGCCAGCAGCTTTTTGGACAGGGATGAAAAACTGTTTTTT. The chain has TRBV7-8 and TRBJ1-4; the match to TRBD1 covers 8 bases. Germline V gene lookup returns CDR1 SGHVS and CDR2 FQNEAQ. CDR3 length equals 14 residues. J gave up 6 bases and V 3 bases, and 3 bases lay outside the gene matches.

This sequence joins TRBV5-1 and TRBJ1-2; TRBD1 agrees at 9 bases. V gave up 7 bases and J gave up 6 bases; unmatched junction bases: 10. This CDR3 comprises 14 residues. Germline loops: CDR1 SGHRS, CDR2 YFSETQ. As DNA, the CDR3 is TGCGCCAGCTCGACCGGGACAGGGCTTGATGGCTACACCTTC. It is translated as CASSTGTGLDGYTF.

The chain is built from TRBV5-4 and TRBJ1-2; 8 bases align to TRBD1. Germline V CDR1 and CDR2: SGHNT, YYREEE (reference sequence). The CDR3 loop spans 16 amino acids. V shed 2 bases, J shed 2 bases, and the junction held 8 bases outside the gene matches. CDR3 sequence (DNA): TGTGCCAGCAGCTTCCCTGGGACAGGCCTAAACTATGGCTACACCTTC. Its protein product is CASSFPGTGLNYGYTF.

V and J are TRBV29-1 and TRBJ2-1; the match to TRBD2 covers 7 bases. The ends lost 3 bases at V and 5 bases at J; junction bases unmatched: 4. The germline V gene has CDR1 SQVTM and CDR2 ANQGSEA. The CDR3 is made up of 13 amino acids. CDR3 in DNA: TGCAGCGTTGATGGGAGGGGACACAATGAGCAGTTCTTC. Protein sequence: CSVDGRGHNEQFF.

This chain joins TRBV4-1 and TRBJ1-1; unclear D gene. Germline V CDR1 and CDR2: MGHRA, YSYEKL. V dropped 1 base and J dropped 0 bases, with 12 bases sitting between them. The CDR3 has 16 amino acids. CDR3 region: CASSQGGGYMNTEAFF. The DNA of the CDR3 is TGCGCCAGCAGCCAAGGCGGAGGGTACATGAACACTGAAGCTTTCTTT.

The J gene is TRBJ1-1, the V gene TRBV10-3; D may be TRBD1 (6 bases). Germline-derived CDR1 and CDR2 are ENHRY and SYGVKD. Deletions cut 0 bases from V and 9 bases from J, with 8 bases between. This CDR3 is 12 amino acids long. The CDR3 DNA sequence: TGTGCCATCAGTGAGTCAGGGGGTAAAGCTTTCTTT. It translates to CAISESGGKAFF.

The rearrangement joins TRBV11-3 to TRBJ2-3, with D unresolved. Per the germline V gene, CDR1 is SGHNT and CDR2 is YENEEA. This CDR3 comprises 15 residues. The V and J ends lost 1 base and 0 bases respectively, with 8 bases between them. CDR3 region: CASSLGPLSTDTQYF. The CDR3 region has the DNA TGTGCCAGCAGCTTAGGGCCTCTTAGCACAGATACGCAGTATTTT.

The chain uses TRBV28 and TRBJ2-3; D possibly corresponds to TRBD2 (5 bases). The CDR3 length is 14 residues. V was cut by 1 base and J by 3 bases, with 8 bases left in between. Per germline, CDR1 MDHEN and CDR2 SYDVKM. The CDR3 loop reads CASSLSADTDTQYF. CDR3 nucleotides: TGTGCCAGCAGTTTATCAGCGGATACAGATACGCAGTATTTT.

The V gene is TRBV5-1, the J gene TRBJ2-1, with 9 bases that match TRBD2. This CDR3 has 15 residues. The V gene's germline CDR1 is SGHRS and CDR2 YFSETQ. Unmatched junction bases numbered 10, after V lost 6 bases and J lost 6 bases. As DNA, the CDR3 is TGCGCCAGCACCATAGCGGGAGCGGTAGGCAATGAGCAGTTCTTC. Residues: CASTIAGAVGNEQFF.

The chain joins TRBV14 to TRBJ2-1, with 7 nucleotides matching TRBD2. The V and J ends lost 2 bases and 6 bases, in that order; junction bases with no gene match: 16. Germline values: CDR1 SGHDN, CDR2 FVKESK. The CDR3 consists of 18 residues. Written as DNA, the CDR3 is TGTGCCAGCAGCCAAAAAAGTGGCGGGGGAGCTCATATCAATGAGCAGTTCTTC. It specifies CASSQKSGGGAHINEQFF. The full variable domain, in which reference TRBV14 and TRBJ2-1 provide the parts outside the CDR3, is EAGVTQFPSHSVIEKGQTVTLRCDPISGHDNLYWYRRVMGKEIKFLLHFVKESKQDESGMPNNRFLAERTGGTYSTLKVQPAELEDSGVYFCASSQKSGGGAHINEQFFGPGTRLTVL.

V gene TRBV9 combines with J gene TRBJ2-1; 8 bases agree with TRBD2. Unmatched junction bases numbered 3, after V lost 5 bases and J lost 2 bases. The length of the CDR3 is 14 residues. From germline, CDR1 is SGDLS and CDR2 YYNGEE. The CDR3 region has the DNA TGTGCCAGCAGGGAAGCGGGAGCCTACAATGAGCAGTTCTTC. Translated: CASREAGAYNEQFF. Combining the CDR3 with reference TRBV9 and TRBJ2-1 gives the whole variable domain DSGVTQTPKHLITATGQRVTLRCSPRSGDLSVYWYQQSLDQGLQFLIQYYNGEERAKGNILERFSAQQFPDLHSELNLSSLELGDSALYFCASREAGAYNEQFFGPGTRLTVL.

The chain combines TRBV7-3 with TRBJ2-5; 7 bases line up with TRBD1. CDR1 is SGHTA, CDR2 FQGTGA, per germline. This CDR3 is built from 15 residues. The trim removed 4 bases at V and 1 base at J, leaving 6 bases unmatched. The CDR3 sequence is CASSSTGARQETQYF. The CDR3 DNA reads TGTGCCAGCAGCTCCACAGGGGCACGCCAAGAGACCCAGTACTTC.

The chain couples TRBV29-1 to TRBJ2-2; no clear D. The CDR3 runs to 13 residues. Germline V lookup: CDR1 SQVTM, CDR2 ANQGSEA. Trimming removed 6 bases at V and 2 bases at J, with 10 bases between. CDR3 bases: TGCAGCGTATCGACACGAAACACCGGGGAGCTGTTTTTT. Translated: CSVSTRNTGELFF.

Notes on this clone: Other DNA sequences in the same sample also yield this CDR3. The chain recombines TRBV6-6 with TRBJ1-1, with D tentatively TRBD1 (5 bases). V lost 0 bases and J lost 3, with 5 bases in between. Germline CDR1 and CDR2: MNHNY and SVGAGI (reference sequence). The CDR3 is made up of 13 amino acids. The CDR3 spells CASSYSRDTEAFF. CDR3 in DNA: TGTGCCAGCAGTTACTCCAGGGACACTGAAGCTTTCTTT.

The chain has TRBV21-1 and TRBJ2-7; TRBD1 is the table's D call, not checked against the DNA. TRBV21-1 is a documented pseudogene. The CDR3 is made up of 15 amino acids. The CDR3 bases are TGTGCCAGCAGCCCGTGTGGAGGGGGCGGCTACGAGCAGTACTTC. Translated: CASSPCGGGGYEQYF.

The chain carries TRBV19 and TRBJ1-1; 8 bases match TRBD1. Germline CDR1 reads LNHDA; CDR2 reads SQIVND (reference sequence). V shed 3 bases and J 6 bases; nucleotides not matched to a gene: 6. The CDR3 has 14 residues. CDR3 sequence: CASSMSAGGPEAFF. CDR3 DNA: TGTGCCAGTAGTATGTCCGCAGGGGGCCCTGAAGCTTTCTTT.

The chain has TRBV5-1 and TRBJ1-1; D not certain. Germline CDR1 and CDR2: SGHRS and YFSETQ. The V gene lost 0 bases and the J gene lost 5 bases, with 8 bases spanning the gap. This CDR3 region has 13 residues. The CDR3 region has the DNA TGCGCCAGCAGCTTGGTGCGGGAGACTGAAGCTTTCTTT. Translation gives CASSLVRETEAFF.

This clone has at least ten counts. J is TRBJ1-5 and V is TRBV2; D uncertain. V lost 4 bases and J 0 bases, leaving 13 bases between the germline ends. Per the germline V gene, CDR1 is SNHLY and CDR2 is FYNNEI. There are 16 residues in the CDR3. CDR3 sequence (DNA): TGTGCCAGCAGTGTTCGCCAGGACTATAGCAATCAGCCCCAGCATTTT. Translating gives CASSVRQDYSNQPQHF.